This entry describes one T cell receptor beta chain. This sample was taken from a study of shared clonotypes between healthy human individuals. Background on the study: A few men and a couple of women, aged 18 to 49, were donors.

Profiled with immunoSEQ multiplex PCR; TCRdb holds only in-frame clones, not every one. The sample shows around 940,000 clones, over 75% of them seen only once. Per germline, CDR1 GTSNPN and CDR2 SVGIG (reference sequence). V lost 1 base and J lost 6; bases outside the gene matches: 13. The CDR3 has 17 amino acids. This sequence originates from a man between 18 and 29 years old in good health. The sample comprised memory CD4+ T cells sorted from blood. Subset given: CD45RA-negative fraction. The chain employs TRBV30 and TRBJ1-4; 8 bases are shared with TRBD1. The CDR3 here is CAWSAGTGASGDEKLFF. For the CDR3, the DNA is TGTGCCTGGAGTGCGGGGACAGGCGCTTCGGGGGATGAAAAACTGTTTTTT.